This T cell receptor (beta chain) was sequenced for a study of CD8+ T cells in alopecia areata. Whole-study results and caveats: On tofacitinib, scalp and blood still held many of the expanded lesional clones. Normal scalp showed lower clonality than lesional scalp, especially alopecia totalis/universalis. Tofacitinib delivered significant drops in scalp clonality and in expanded CD8+ clones among the top 100.

As to this clone: No antigen is known for it.

As the sequencing template, cDNA was produced by extracting RNA and reverse transcribing it. Produced via immunoSEQ multiplex PCR; TCRdb's table is partial and in-frame only. The sample has under 150,000 clones, around 60% seen once. Trimming removed 10 bases from V and 4 bases from J, with 13 bases in between. This CDR3 region has 12 residues. Per the germline V gene, CDR1 is MNHNS and CDR2 is SASEGT. Treatment denoted: oral pan-JAK inhibitor, 5-10 mg twice daily. Patients with alopecia areata provided lesional scalp punch biopsies as well as peripheral blood. The receptor comes from a human donor with alopecia areata. The chain recombines TRBV6-1 with TRBJ1-2, with D possibly TRBD1 on 6 matching bases. This specimen was CD4+ T cells sorted from blood, taken at week 4, from a patient treated with tofacitinib. CDR3 protein: CATEDSSYGYTF. The CDR3 DNA is TGTGCCACAGAGGACAGCAGCTATGGCTACACCTTC.